This record concerns one TCR beta chain sequence. Antigen specificity is unknown. The source of the sample is a study of pediatric ulcerative colitis. Broader study findings: This repertoire reflects total lymphocytes rather than subpopulations like regulatory T cells. Ulcerative colitis patients shared more blood-rectal clones than controls. No controls had the two rectal clonotypes shared by ulcerative colitis patients. Rectal repertoires separated controls, mild-moderate and acute severe colitis.

The CDR3 length is 10 residues. The rectum was sampled with one to two pinch biopsies at colonoscopy. Libraries were prepared by immunoSEQ multiplex PCR; TCRdb keeps only in-frame clonotypes and omits some of them. The repertoire includes approximately 22,000 clones, approximately 74% of them detected once, and about a sixth sits in the top ten. This chain joins TRBV21-1 and TRBJ2-7; TRBD1 is the table's D call and was not checked against the DNA. TRBV21-1 is a documented pseudogene. The sample comprised gut tissue. The clonotype originates from a boy between 10 and 17 years old with severe ulcerative colitis. CDR3 in amino acids: CASSRPGQYF. The CDR3 nucleotides read TGTGCCAGCAGCAGGCCAGGGCAGTACTTC.